The source of this T cell receptor (beta chain) is a study of CD8 T cells in ankylosing spondylitis. Study outcomes and limitations: A CD8+ phenotype characterized the disease-linked clones, which were relatively rare in peripheral blood. Among TCR beta sequences, a motif of under 10 highly homologous variants appeared characteristic of ankylosing spondylitis blood.

This clonotype has just a few counts. Its antigen is unidentified. TCRdb independently ran MiXCR on the 5' RACE reads; one entry per CDR3 protein. The data show approximately 240,000 distinct CDR3 sequences, 20% to 30% seen once. The CDR3 spans 14 residues. V was pared by 5 bases and J by 7 bases, with 4 bases of the junction left unmatched. This clonotype was obtained from a male donor with ankylosing spondylitis or in good health (not recorded which). This chain uses TRBV12-3 or TRBV12-4 with TRBJ2-1; TRBD1 aligns across 11 bases. Material: blood, either unsorted or a sorted T cell fraction (not recorded which). CDR3 in amino acids: CASSEDRGHNEQFF. CDR3 in DNA: TGTGCCAGCAGTGAGGACAGGGGGCATAATGAGCAGTTCTTC.